Detailed here is one T cell receptor (beta chain). This sample was included in a study of blood T cell repertoires in COVID-19. About the study: The study drew acute and convalescent COVID-19 samples from the United States, Italy and Spain.

Cohort assignment relied on participant-reported clinical history. As originally analysed: How many nucleated cells were present was estimated from reference gene primer amplification. Produced via immunoSEQ multiplex PCR; TCRdb's table is partial and in-frame only. For V, J and clone size, that table is used; D and trimming come from the DNA. Of about 400,000 clones in the sample, roughly 87% were seen once. The CDR3 runs 14 residues. The V end lost 7 bases, the J end lost 4 bases, and 11 bases lay between the germline ends. Per the germline V gene, CDR1 is MNHEY and CDR2 is SVGAGI. Sequenced sample: PBMCs or T cells enriched from blood (not recorded which). This clonotype was obtained from a woman aged 40 to 50 with acute COVID-19. The chain is built from TRBV6-5 and TRBJ1-6; D gene unclear. CDR3 region: CASTSGLYNSPLHF. The CDR3 nucleotides are TGTGCCAGCACATCTGGGCTTTATAATTCACCCCTCCACTTT.